This T cell receptor beta chain was captured in a study of blood T cell repertoires in COVID-19. Germline V gene lookup returns CDR1 LNHDA and CDR2 SQIVND (reference sequence). The length of the CDR3 is 15 residues. V gave up 5 bases and J gave up 6 bases, with 17 bases separating them. This table comes from immunoSEQ multiplex PCR, and its TCRdb copy is limited to in-frame clones, with some not included. Seen here are about 230,000 clones, approximately 84% observed once, and the top ten hold more than 9%. The chain has TRBV19 and TRBJ1-5; weak D call: TRBD1 (6 bases). The specimen was peripheral blood. The sequence came from a man between 50 and 59 years old with COVID-19, enrolled during active disease. CDR3 sequence reads: CASSQRAGAGQPQHF. CDR3 DNA: TGTGCCAGTAGTCAACGGGCGGGGGCAGGTCAGCCCCAGCATTTT.